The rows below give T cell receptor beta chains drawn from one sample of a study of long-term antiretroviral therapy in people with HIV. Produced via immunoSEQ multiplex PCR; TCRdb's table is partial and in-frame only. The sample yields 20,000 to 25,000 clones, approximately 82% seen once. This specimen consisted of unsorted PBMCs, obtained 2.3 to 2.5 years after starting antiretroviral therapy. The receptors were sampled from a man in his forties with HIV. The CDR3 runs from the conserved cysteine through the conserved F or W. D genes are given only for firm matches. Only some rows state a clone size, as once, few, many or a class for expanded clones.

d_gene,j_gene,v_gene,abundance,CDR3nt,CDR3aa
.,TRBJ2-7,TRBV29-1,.,TGCAGCGACGAAAGGGACGGGACACCTATTACCTACGAGCAGTACTTC,CSDERDGTPITYEQYF
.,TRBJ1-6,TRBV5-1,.,TGCGCCAGCAGCTTGGGGGATTCGGCCCTCCACTTT,CASSLGDSALHF
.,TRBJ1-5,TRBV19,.,TGTGCCAGTAGTAATACGGCGGGGGGTCAGCCCCAGCATTTT,CASSNTAGGQPQHF
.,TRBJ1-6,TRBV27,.,TGTGCCAGCAGTTTATTAACGGTCGGCAATTCACCCCTCCACTTT,CASSLLTVGNSPLHF
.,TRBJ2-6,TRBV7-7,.,TGTGCTAGCAGCCCCACGGACAGATTCTCTGGGGCCAACGTCCTGACTTTC,CASSPTDRFSGANVLTF
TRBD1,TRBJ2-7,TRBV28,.,TGTGCCAGCAGTCTGACAGGGGCGGTCTCCTACGAGCAGTACTTC,CASSLTGAVSYEQYF
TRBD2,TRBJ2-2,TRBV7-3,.,TGTGCCAGCAGCCCGCCAGGTAGCGGGAGAGTCGCCGGGGAGCTGTTTTTT,CASSPPGSGRVAGELFF
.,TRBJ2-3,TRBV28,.,TGTGCCAGCAGTTACGTTGATACGCAGTATTTT,CASSYVDTQYF
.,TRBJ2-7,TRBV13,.,TGTGCCAGCAGCGCCAACAGCTACGAGCAGTACTTC,CASSANSYEQYF
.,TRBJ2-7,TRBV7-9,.,TGTGCCAGCAGCTTACCCGCCACGGTTGAGAGCTCCTACGAGCAGTACTTC,CASSLPATVESSYEQYF
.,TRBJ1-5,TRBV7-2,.,TGTGCCAGCAGCACACAAGGGCTTTGGGATCAGCCCCAGCATTTT,CASSTQGLWDQPQHF
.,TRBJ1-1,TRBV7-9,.,TGTGCCAGCAGCTTAGCGGGAACTATCCGGAGGTACACTGAAGCTTTCTTT,CASSLAGTIRRYTEAFF
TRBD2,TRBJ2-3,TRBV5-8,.,TGTGCCAGCAGCTCACCCCCCGGACTAGGGACAGATACGCAGTATTTT,CASSSPPGLGTDTQYF
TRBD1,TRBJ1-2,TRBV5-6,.,TGTGCCAGCAGCGCGGCCGGGACAGGGGGGTCCTATGGCTACACCTTC,CASSAAGTGGSYGYTF
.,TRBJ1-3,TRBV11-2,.,TGTGCCAGCAGCGGGGGGGTGCACGTAAACACCATATATTTT,CASSGGVHVNTIYF
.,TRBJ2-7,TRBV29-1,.,TGCAGCGTTGAGTTCAGCTACGAGCAGTACTTC,CSVEFSYEQYF
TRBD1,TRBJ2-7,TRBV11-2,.,TGTGCCAGCAGCTTAGAGCGGGACAGGAACTACGAGCAGTACTTC,CASSLERDRNYEQYF
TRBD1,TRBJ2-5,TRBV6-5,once,TGTGCCAGCAGTCGCACAGGGGCGCTCGAGACCCAGTACTTC,CASSRTGALETQYF
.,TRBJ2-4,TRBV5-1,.,TGCGCCAGCAGCTTGGGACCGGGCCCGTTTAACATTCAGTACTTC,CASSLGPGPFNIQYF
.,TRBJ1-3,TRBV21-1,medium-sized,TGTGCCAGAAACAAAATACCTGGAAACACCATATATTTT,CARNKIPGNTIYF
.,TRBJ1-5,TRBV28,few,TGTGCCAGCAGTTACCAGGCTAGCAATCAGCCCCAGCATTTT,CASSYQASNQPQHF